The source of this T cell receptor beta chain is a study of T cell responses to AZD1222 COVID-19 vaccine. Study outcomes and limitations: A mostly white British donor set with more females was recruited, and clonal diversity was possibly underestimated. There were vaccine-associated CD4 TCRs across spike, dominant at 160-218 and 743-854. Only after the peak T cell response were repertoires sampled.

V dropped 6 bases and J dropped 0 bases, with 20 bases sitting between them. Germline V gene sequence: CDR1 SGHAT, CDR2 FQNNGV. The CDR3 length is 17 residues. Turning to this clone: The antigen remains unidentified.

Some clones are missing from TCRdb's copy, which holds only in-frame ones; the method was immunoSEQ multiplex PCR. The table records approximately 150,000 clones, just over 90% of them present only once. V usage is TRBV11-2 and J usage is TRBJ1-1; no reliable D call. Sequences were derived from peripheral blood, sampled on day 0 of AZD1222 vaccination. This clonotype was obtained from an adult in good health. The DNA for the CDR3 is TGTGCCAGCAGTCGACGGGCCGGCTTGGATTTGAACACTGAAGCTTTCTTT. Translating it yields CASSRRAGLDLNTEAFF. Supplemented by reference TRBV11-2 and TRBJ1-1, the full variable domain reads EAGVAQSPRYKIIEKRQSVAFWCNPISGHATLYWYQQILGQGPKLLIQFQNNGVVDDSQLPKDRFSAERLKGVDSTLKIQPAKLEDSAVYLCASSRRAGLDLNTEAFFGQGTRLTVV.